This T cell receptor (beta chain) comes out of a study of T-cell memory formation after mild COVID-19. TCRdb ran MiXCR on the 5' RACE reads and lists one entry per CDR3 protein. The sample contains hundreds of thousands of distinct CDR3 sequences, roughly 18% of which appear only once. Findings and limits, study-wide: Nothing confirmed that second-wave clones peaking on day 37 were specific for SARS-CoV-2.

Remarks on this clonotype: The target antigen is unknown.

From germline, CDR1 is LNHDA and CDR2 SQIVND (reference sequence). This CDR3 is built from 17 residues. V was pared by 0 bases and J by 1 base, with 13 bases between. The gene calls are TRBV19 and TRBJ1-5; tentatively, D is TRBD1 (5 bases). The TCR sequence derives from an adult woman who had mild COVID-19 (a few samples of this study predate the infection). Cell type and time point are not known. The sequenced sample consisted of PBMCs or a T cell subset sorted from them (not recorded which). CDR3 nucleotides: TGTGCCAGTAGTATAGACGGCGGGGCTGGGAGCAATCAGCCCCAGCATTTT. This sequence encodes CASSIDGGAGSNQPQHF.